What follows are 32 T cell receptor beta chains derived from one specimen sequenced in a study of OX40 agonist ivuxolimab in advanced cancers. Clones were sequenced by immunoSEQ multiplex PCR, and TCRdb holds only the in-frame ones, with some missing. The table includes 95,000 or so clones, about 92% detected once. Sequenced material: CD4+ or CD8+ T cells sorted from blood, taken in a trial of the OX40 agonist ivuxolimab. The source of these receptors is an adult with an advanced solid tumor such as melanoma, head and neck, liver or kidney cancer.

The chain combines TRBV5-1 with TRBJ2-5; 7 bases match TRBD1. The CDR3 covers 18 residues. V gave up 0 bases and J gave up 3 bases; unmatched junction bases: 14. The germline V gene has CDR1 SGHRS and CDR2 YFSETQ. CDR3 sequence reads: CASSLVIQPGQTKETQYF. CDR3 nucleotide sequence: TGCGCCAGCAGCTTGGTCATTCAACCGGGACAGACCAAAGAGACCCAGTACTTC.

The chain couples TRBV6-5 to TRBJ2-7; D might be TRBD1 or TRBD2, each matching 5 bases. V was trimmed by 5 bases and J by 5 bases, leaving 10 bases between them. Germline V gene lookup returns CDR1 MNHEY and CDR2 SVGAGI. CDR3 length equals 12 residues. This chain's CDR3 is CASSEVGDEQYF. DNA of the CDR3: TGTGCCAGCAGTGAAGTGGGGGACGAGCAGTACTTC.

The chain links TRBV21-1 to TRBJ2-7; no DNA check was done on the table's D call, TRBD1. TRBV21-1 is flagged as a pseudogene. The CDR3 has 15 residues. In nucleotides, the CDR3 is TGTGCCAGCAGCAGTCCCGGCCAGGGGTTGTACGAGCAGTACTTC. Amino acids: CASSSPGQGLYEQYF.

The chain links TRBV5-4 to TRBJ1-2; D is unresolved. Germline V lookup: CDR1 SGHNT, CDR2 YYREEE (reference sequence). V lost 0 bases, J lost 2 bases, and 8 bases lay in between. The CDR3 is made up of 14 amino acids. The CDR3 protein is CASSLGKMNYGYTF. The CDR3 DNA follows: TGTGCCAGCAGCTTGGGAAAAATGAACTATGGCTACACCTTC.

The V gene is TRBV6-5, the J gene TRBJ2-7; D might be TRBD1 (6 bases). This CDR3 contains 14 residues. With 5 bases removed from V and 2 bases from J, the gap between germline ends came to 13 bases. The germline gives CDR1 MNHEY, CDR2 SVGAGI. The CDR3 DNA follows: TGTGCCAGCAGTGAAACACAGGGAACCTACGAGCAGTACTTC. Its protein product is CASSETQGTYEQYF.

V and J are TRBV11-2 and TRBJ1-4; D gene ambiguous. With 0 bases removed from V and 4 bases from J, the gap between germline ends came to 9 bases. This CDR3 contains 15 residues. Germline V gene data show CDR1 as SGHAT and CDR2 as FQNNGV. The CDR3: CASSLDRGYNEKLFF. The CDR3 DNA follows: TGTGCCAGCAGCTTAGATCGAGGGTATAATGAAAAACTGTTTTTT.

The chain is built from TRBV7-9 and TRBJ2-2; the match to TRBD1 covers 9 bases. V trimming: 2 bases; J trimming: 4 bases; junction bases outside the gene matches: 8. Germline CDR1 reads SEHNR; CDR2 reads FQNEAQ (reference sequence). CDR3 length: 17 residues. The CDR3 loop reads CASSLTGGNSGTGELFF. DNA of the CDR3: TGTGCCAGCAGCTTAACAGGGGGCAATTCAGGCACCGGGGAGCTGTTTTTT.

The chain has TRBV6-1 and TRBJ2-2; 10 bases align to TRBD2. V lost 5 bases to trimming and J lost 1 base; unmatched junction nucleotides: 1. The CDR3 is made up of 15 amino acids. Germline V lookup: CDR1 MNHNS, CDR2 SASEGT. DNA of the CDR3: TGTGCCAGCAGTTTAGCGGGGGGGAACACCGGGGAGCTGTTTTTT. This encodes CASSLAGGNTGELFF.

Of note for this clone: Other DNA sequences within the sample encode an identical CDR3. The rearrangement joins TRBV5-8 to TRBJ2-7, with 7 bases that match TRBD2. The CDR3 is made up of 15 amino acids. Germline CDR1 and CDR2: SGHTS and YDEGEE. J was trimmed by 1 base and V by 0 bases; bases with no gene match: 4. The CDR3 DNA reads as TGTGCCAGCAGCTTGGGGGAGGGAAGTTCCTACGAGCAGTACTTC. Translation gives CASSLGEGSSYEQYF. The entire variable domain, with the rest obtained from reference TRBV5-8 and TRBJ2-7, is as follows: EAGVTQSPTHLIKTRGQQATLRCSPISGHTSVYWYQQALGLGLQFLLWYDEGEERNRGNFPPRFSGRQFPNYSSELNVNALELEDSALYLCASSLGEGSSYEQYFGPGTRLTVT.

The rearrangement uses TRBV5-1 and TRBJ1-2; TRBD1 agrees at 9 bases. The CDR3 sequence is 13 residues long. V trimming: 2 bases; J trimming: 6 bases; junction bases outside the gene matches: 2. CDR1 SGHRS and CDR2 YFSETQ come from the germline V gene. The CDR3 nucleotides are TGCGCCAGCAGCTTAACAGGGGGCCATGGCTACACCTTC. Residues: CASSLTGGHGYTF.

This sequence joins TRBV11-2 and TRBJ2-7, with a possible D match to TRBD1 (5 bases). The V gene lost 5 bases and the J gene lost 1 base, with 12 bases spanning the gap. In germline, CDR1 is SGHAT, CDR2 FQNNGV. The CDR3 has 14 residues. CDR3 protein: CASSPIKGSYEQYF. The CDR3 nucleotides are TGTGCCAGCAGCCCTATCAAGGGGTCCTACGAGCAGTACTTC.

The chain recombines TRBV6-5 with TRBJ2-1; maybe TRBD1 (6 bases). This CDR3 has 15 amino acids. V was trimmed by 5 bases and J by 2 bases, leaving 13 bases between them. Germline V CDR1 and CDR2: MNHEY, SVGAGI. The CDR3 region is CASSPFRQAYNEQFF. Written as DNA, the CDR3 is TGTGCCAGCAGTCCCTTCCGACAGGCCTACAATGAGCAGTTCTTC.

The V call is TRBV5-5, the J call TRBJ2-5; the D gene could be TRBD1 or TRBD2 (6 bases each). Trimming pared 7 bases from V and 5 bases from J, leaving 21 bases between. Per the germline V gene, CDR1 is SGHKS and CDR2 is YYEKEE (reference sequence). CDR3 size: 15 residues. CDR3 in amino acids: CASVTFAGGIETQYF. The CDR3 region has the DNA TGTGCCAGCGTGACATTTGCCGGGGGCATTGAGACCCAGTACTTC.

The count of this clone is one. The chain uses TRBV25-1 and TRBJ1-4; a weak D match, TRBD1 (6 bases). Germline V gene sequence: CDR1 MGHDK, CDR2 SYGVNS. V gave up 3 bases and J gave up 8 bases, with 10 bases separating them. This CDR3 is built from 13 residues. The DNA of the CDR3 is TGTGCCAGCAGTGACAGGGGAATGGAAAAACTGTTTTTT. It yields the protein CASSDRGMEKLFF.

The chain recombines TRBV19 with TRBJ2-5; D may be TRBD1 or TRBD2 (5 bases each). V lost 9 bases to trimming and J lost 0 bases, with 14 bases between them. Per the germline V gene, CDR1 is LNHDA and CDR2 is SQIVND (reference sequence). The CDR3 has 14 residues. Here the CDR3 DNA reads TGTGCCAGCGGGGACCGACGGTACCAAGAGACCCAGTACTTC. Translation gives CASGDRRYQETQYF.

This rearrangement joins TRBV5-4 to TRBJ2-7; D may be TRBD2 (7 bases). Trimming shortened V by 4 bases and J by 0 bases, and 17 bases separated the two germline ends. This CDR3 region has 16 residues. Germline values: CDR1 SGHNT, CDR2 YYREEE (reference sequence). In DNA form, the CDR3 reads TGTGCCAGCAGCCCATTGGGGGGGCCTAACTCCTACGAGCAGTACTTC. Protein: CASSPLGGPNSYEQYF.

V usage is TRBV5-1 and J usage is TRBJ1-3; D gene uncertain. The V gene's germline CDR1 is SGHRS and CDR2 YFSETQ. This CDR3 region has 16 residues. With 0 bases removed from V and 0 bases from J, the gap between germline ends came to 10 bases. CDR3 in amino acids: CASSLGHSSSGNTIYF. The CDR3 nucleotides read TGCGCCAGCAGCTTGGGGCACTCGAGCTCTGGAAACACCATATATTTT.

The chain uses TRBV6-1 and TRBJ1-1; D is unresolved. Per germline, CDR1 MNHNS and CDR2 SASEGT. The CDR3 covers 13 residues. Trimming took off 6 bases at V and 1 base at J, with 9 bases between the two ends. The CDR3 protein is CASRPSTNTEAFF. CDR3 coding DNA: TGTGCCAGCAGGCCCTCCACGAACACTGAAGCTTTCTTT.

This sequence joins TRBV6-1 and TRBJ1-5, with a weak D call TRBD1 (6 bases). The CDR3 totals 15 residues. Germline CDR1 MNHNS, CDR2 SASEGT. V was clipped by 6 bases and J by 0 bases, with 12 bases between them. CDR3 in amino acids: CASREGGDSNQPQHF. The CDR3 DNA reads TGTGCCAGCAGGGAGGGGGGGGATAGCAATCAGCCCCAGCATTTT.

J is TRBJ2-5 and V is TRBV6-1; tentatively, D is TRBD2 (5 bases). With 6 bases removed from V and 3 bases from J, the gap between germline ends came to 17 bases. This CDR3 spans 15 amino acids. In germline, CDR1 is MNHNS, CDR2 SASEGT. CDR3 region: CASRDPGKDKETQYF. CDR3 in DNA: TGTGCCAGCAGAGATCCGGGAAAAGATAAAGAGACCCAGTACTTC.

J is TRBJ1-2 and V is TRBV19; the D gene is possibly TRBD1 (5 bases). V lost 1 base and J lost 2, with 11 bases in between. Germline CDR1 is LNHDA and CDR2 is SQIVND (reference sequence). The CDR3 has 15 residues. The CDR3 DNA reads as TGTGCCAGTAGTATAGTAACCGGACAAAACTATGGCTACACCTTC. Translating gives CASSIVTGQNYGYTF.

The sample holds a few counts of this clone. This chain uses TRBV4-2 with TRBJ2-3; no definite D call. Germline lookup yields CDR1 LGHNA and CDR2 YNFKEQ. Trimming shortened V by 0 bases and J by 2 bases, and 9 bases separated the two germline ends. The CDR3 loop spans 15 amino acids. As DNA, the CDR3 is TGTGCCAGCAGCCAAGAGGGAACCGACACAGATACGCAGTATTTT. This sequence encodes CASSQEGTDTDTQYF.

This clone was seen just once. This chain links TRBV7-2 with TRBJ2-3; D tentatively fits TRBD1 or TRBD2 (5 bases each). The CDR3 loop spans 15 amino acids. V was clipped by 6 bases and J by 0 bases, with 13 bases between them. Germline V gives CDR1 SGHTA, CDR2 FQGNSA. The CDR3 loop reads CASRGLRASTDTQYF. The DNA of the CDR3 is TGTGCCAGCAGGGGGCTGCGGGCTAGCACAGATACGCAGTATTTT.

J is TRBJ1-5 and V is TRBV19; TRBD1 aligns across 10 bases. The CDR3 contains 18 residues. Germline CDR1 LNHDA, CDR2 SQIVND (reference sequence). Losses at the gene ends were 3 bases for V and 2 bases for J; bases not matched to a gene: 10. The CDR3 DNA reads TGTGCCAGTAGTATTGGGCTTGGTGGGACAGGGGGCAATCAGCCCCAGCATTTT. This encodes CASSIGLGGTGGNQPQHF.

V gene TRBV19 combines with J gene TRBJ1-5; the D gene is possibly TRBD1 (5 bases). This CDR3 region has 15 residues. Germline CDR1 LNHDA, CDR2 SQIVND (reference sequence). The ends were cut back, 3 bases at V and 5 bases at J, with 14 bases in the middle. CDR3 protein: CASSIGGRGDQPQHF. In DNA, the CDR3 is TGTGCCAGTAGTATCGGGGGTCGGGGCGATCAGCCCCAGCATTTT.

The chain employs TRBV5-1 and TRBJ2-5, with 9 nucleotides matching TRBD2. The CDR3 loop spans 17 amino acids. The V gene's germline CDR1 is SGHRS and CDR2 YFSETQ. V shed 3 bases and J 5 bases; nucleotides not matched to a gene: 14. The CDR3 coding sequence is TGCGCCAGCAGCTATCCTCTTGCGGGGGGGCCTTCGGAGACCCAGTACTTC. Amino acids: CASSYPLAGGPSETQYF. The whole variable domain, remainder taken from reference TRBV5-1 and TRBJ2-5, is KAGVTQTPRYLIKTRGQQVTLSCSPISGHRSVSWYQQTPGQGLQFLFEYFSETQRNKGNFPGRFSGRQFSNSRSEMNVSTLELGDSALYLCASSYPLAGGPSETQYFGPGTRLLVL.

The J gene is TRBJ2-2, the V gene TRBV7-2; D is undetermined. The CDR3 runs to 13 residues. Germline-derived CDR1 and CDR2 are SGHTA and FQGNSA. Trimming pared 2 bases from V and 4 bases from J, leaving 5 bases between. Here the CDR3 DNA reads TGTGCCAGCAGCTTATCGGTCACCGGGGAGCTGTTTTTT. Encoded protein: CASSLSVTGELFF.

The table lists this clone with a count of one. The chain recombines TRBV11-3 with TRBJ2-3; D gene ambiguous. Per germline, CDR1 SGHNT and CDR2 YENEEA. This CDR3 is 11 amino acids long. V was trimmed by 5 bases and J by 2 bases, leaving 2 bases between them. The CDR3 nucleotides read TGTGCCAGCAGCAACACAGATACGCAGTATTTT. Protein sequence: CASSNTDTQYF.

The chain joins TRBV6-5 to TRBJ2-7; D tentatively reads TRBD1 or TRBD2 (5 bases each). Trimming shortened V by 6 bases and J by 0 bases, and 12 bases separated the two germline ends. Germline-derived CDR1 and CDR2 are MNHEY and SVGAGI. The CDR3 is made up of 14 amino acids. The CDR3 sequence is CASRRDGNSYEQYF. The CDR3 DNA sequence: TGTGCCAGCAGACGGGACGGAAACTCCTACGAGCAGTACTTC.

The chain is built from TRBV28 and TRBJ1-2; D unclear. Between the trimmed V and J ends, which lost 8 bases and 6 bases, there was a span of 10 bases. The CDR3 covers 11 residues. Germline V gene data show CDR1 as MDHEN and CDR2 as SYDVKM. DNA for the CDR3: TGTGCCAGCGGGTCGAATAATGGCTACACCTTC. This codes for CASGSNNGYTF.

This chain connects TRBV29-1 to TRBJ1-1; possibly TRBD1 for D (6 bases). V lost 1 base and J 5 bases, leaving 17 bases between the germline ends. Germline V gives CDR1 SQVTM, CDR2 ANQGSEA. There are 15 residues in the CDR3. CDR3 amino acids: CSVEGGGGRHTEAFF. In nucleotides, the CDR3 is TGCAGCGTTGAAGGTGGAGGGGGTCGGCATACTGAAGCTTTCTTT.

This chain links TRBV28 with TRBJ2-7; TRBD2 matches 13 bases. Looked up from germline, CDR1 is MDHEN and CDR2 is SYDVKM. Trimming at V came to 6 bases and at J to 4 bases, leaving 9 bases not matched to a gene. The CDR3 sequence is 16 residues long. CDR3 DNA sequence: TGTGCCAGCAGCGTGTTGACTAGCGGGAGGTTATACGAGCAGTACTTC. Encoded protein: CASSVLTSGRLYEQYF.